One and the same sample provided the 17 T cell receptor beta chains below, sequenced in a study of cytomegalovirus exposure and HLA in healthy donors. The primer mix had 60 Vbeta and 13 Jbeta primers. The repertoire was sequenced with immunoSEQ multiplex PCR; TCRdb's copy has only in-frame clones and lacks some. The sample lists roughly 160,000 clones, more than 75% seen once, with 2.5% in the top ten. The sample consisted of PBMCs. Receptors originate from a man in his thirties or forties in good health and CMV-seropositive.

The rearrangement joins TRBV30 to TRBJ1-1; TRBD1 matches 7 bases. The junction had 8 bases not matched to a gene; V was cut back by 1 base and J by 6 bases. Germline values: CDR1 GTSNPN, CDR2 SVGIG (reference sequence). The CDR3 extends over 14 amino acids. DNA of the CDR3: TGTGCCTGGAGTGCTTACAGGGGAGTGTCTGAAGCTTTCTTT. It encodes CAWSAYRGVSEAFF.

The J gene is TRBJ2-1, the V gene TRBV2; D is perhaps TRBD2 (6 bases). Trimming pared 9 bases from V and 0 bases from J, leaving 9 bases between. This CDR3 is 13 amino acids long. Per the germline V gene, CDR1 is SNHLY and CDR2 is FYNNEI. CDR3 protein: CARAGLSYNEQFF. DNA for the CDR3: TGTGCCAGGGCGGGGCTCTCCTACAATGAGCAGTTCTTC.

The V and J genes are TRBV7-6 and TRBJ2-7; 7 bases align to TRBD2. The CDR3 covers 15 residues. Unmatched junction bases numbered 6, after V lost 1 base and J lost 3 bases. CDR1 SGHVS and CDR2 FNYEAQ come from the germline V gene. The CDR3 reads CASSLGAGTHYEQYV. The DNA for the CDR3 is TGTGCCAGCAGCTTAGGAGCGGGAACACACTACGAGCAGTACGTC.

The chain carries TRBV10-3 and TRBJ2-1, with 9 bases identical to TRBD2. V lost 4 bases to trimming and J lost 6 bases; unmatched junction nucleotides: 10. The CDR3 totals 16 residues. Germline V gives CDR1 ENHRY, CDR2 SYGVKD. In DNA, the CDR3 is TGTGCCATCAGTGCCGGGTGGCGGGAGGGTCGCAATGAGCAGTTCTTC. Its translation: CAISAGWREGRNEQFF.

The chain recombines TRBV18 with TRBJ2-2, with TRBD2 matching 7 bases. The CDR3 has 15 amino acids. The germline gives CDR1 KGHSH, CDR2 LQKENI. J gave up 2 bases and V 2 bases, and 2 bases lay outside the gene matches. The CDR3 sequence: CASSPGGRNTGELFF. The CDR3 region has the DNA TGTGCCAGCTCACCAGGCGGGAGAAACACCGGGGAGCTGTTTTTT.

The chain carries TRBV19 and TRBJ2-1, with D hard to call. Germline V gene sequence: CDR1 LNHDA, CDR2 SQIVND (reference sequence). CDR3 length equals 11 residues. V was cut by 5 bases and J by 4 bases, with 3 bases left in between. CDR3 coding DNA: TGTGCCAGTAGTTTATACAATGAGCAGTTCTTC. It yields the protein CASSLYNEQFF.

This chain joins TRBV29-1 and TRBJ2-1; D gene unclear. V lost 8 bases to trimming and J lost 10 bases, with 15 bases between them. The germline V gene encodes CDR1 SQVTM and CDR2 ANQGSEA. The CDR3 contains 11 residues. The CDR3 DNA is TGCAGCTCTCTAAAGACTGGGGAGCAGTTCTTC. Protein product: CSSLKTGEQFF.

V usage is TRBV5-5 and J usage is TRBJ1-2, with TRBD1 as a possible D gene (6 bases). The length of the CDR3 is 15 residues. Germline V gene sequence: CDR1 SGHKS, CDR2 YYEKEE (reference sequence). With 1 base removed from V and 2 bases from J, the gap between germline ends came to 12 bases. The CDR3 spells CASSLYGQSNYGYTF. The CDR3, as DNA: TGTGCCAGCAGCTTGTATGGACAGAGCAACTATGGCTACACCTTC. Combining the CDR3 with reference TRBV5-5 and TRBJ1-2 gives the whole variable domain DAGVTQSPTHLIKTRGQQVTLRCSPISGHKSVSWYQQVLGQGPQFIFQYYEKEERGRGNFPDRFSARQFPNYSSELNVNALLLGDSALYLCASSLYGQSNYGYTFGSGTRLTVV.

This clone was seen only once. V usage is TRBV10-3 and J usage is TRBJ2-1, with a weak D call TRBD2 (6 bases). The CDR3 contains 13 residues. Trimming cost V 6 bases and J 1 base, with 7 bases left between them. In germline, CDR1 is ENHRY, CDR2 SYGVKD. The CDR3 sequence is CAIRRESYNEQFF. The CDR3 DNA reads TGTGCCATCAGGCGGGAATCCTACAATGAGCAGTTCTTC.

The V and J genes are TRBV5-6 and TRBJ2-7; 11 nucleotides match TRBD1. This CDR3 has 16 residues. Trimming cost V 4 bases and J 2 bases; bases outside gene matches: 8. The germline V gene encodes CDR1 SGHDT and CDR2 YYEEEE. The CDR3 reads CASSPMDRGLTYEQYF. The CDR3 DNA is TGTGCCAGCAGCCCTATGGACAGGGGGCTCACCTACGAGCAGTACTTC.

The DNA of the CDR3 is TGTGCCAGCAATCCCTCTAACCGCAATTATGGCTACACCTTC. It yields the protein CASNPSNRNYGYTF. The chain uses TRBV27 and TRBJ1-2; no clear D gene. The germline V gene has CDR1 MNHEY and CDR2 SMNVEV (reference sequence). The V and J ends lost 7 bases and 5 bases respectively, with 17 bases between them. The CDR3 is 14 amino acids.

The J gene is TRBJ2-7, the V gene TRBV5-4; tentative D call: TRBD1 (5 bases). Germline CDR1 is SGHNT and CDR2 is YYREEE (reference sequence). V gave up 2 bases and J gave up 2 bases, with 14 bases separating them. The CDR3 covers 15 residues. DNA of the CDR3: TGTGCCAGCAGCTTTAAAGGAACAGGAGCCTACGAGCAGTACTTC. Translation gives CASSFKGTGAYEQYF.

The CDR3 nucleotides read TGTGCCAGCAGGACAGGGGCGGATCAGCCCCAGCATTTT. Translation: CASRTGADQPQHF. The chain employs TRBV28 and TRBJ1-5, with 8 bases matching TRBD1. CDR1 MDHEN and CDR2 SYDVKM come from the germline V gene. V lost 6 bases to trimming and J lost 5 bases; unmatched junction nucleotides: 3. This CDR3 has 13 residues.

The chain combines TRBV9 with TRBJ1-2; D unclear. The V gene's germline CDR1 is SGDLS and CDR2 YYNGEE. The V end lost 0 bases, the J end lost 3 bases, and 9 bases lay between the germline ends. The CDR3 runs to 14 residues. CDR3 nucleotides: TGTGCCAGCAGCGTAGTAACAGCAGACTATGGCTACACCTTC. Translation: CASSVVTADYGYTF.

J is TRBJ1-2 and V is TRBV29-1; 8 bases line up with TRBD1. Trimming at V came to 6 bases and at J to 8 bases, leaving 11 bases not matched to a gene. This CDR3 is built from 13 residues. Germline loops: CDR1 SQVTM, CDR2 ANQGSEA. CDR3 bases: TGCAGCGTCGGACAGGGTTTGAGTTACGGCTACACCTTC. Translation gives CSVGQGLSYGYTF.

This clone was detected only once. The J gene is TRBJ1-4, the V gene TRBV7-6; D remains ambiguous. Germline V gene lookup returns CDR1 SGHVS and CDR2 FNYEAQ. Trimming took off 5 bases at V and 0 bases at J, with 19 bases between the two ends. The CDR3 is made up of 18 amino acids. The CDR3 bases are TGTGCCAGCAGCCGCTTAGGATTAGGCACAGCAACTAATGAAAAACTGTTTTTT. This sequence encodes CASSRLGLGTATNEKLFF.

This clone was observed a few times. The V and J genes are TRBV6-1 and TRBJ2-2, with D uncertain. V shed 7 bases and J shed 7 bases, with 7 bases lying between them. Germline CDR1 is MNHNS and CDR2 is SASEGT. CDR3 length: 11 residues. The CDR3 DNA reads as TGTGCCAGCACTCGAGGCGGGGAGCTGTTTTTT. This sequence encodes CASTRGGELFF.